One sample yielded the 20 T cell receptor beta chains listed below, sequenced in a study of CD8 T cells in ankylosing spondylitis. TCRdb re-derived calls from the 5' RACE reads in MiXCR, one entry per CDR3 protein. The table lists 30,000 to 45,000 distinct CDR3 sequences, approximately 17% of them singletons, with approximately 48% in the top ten. What was sequenced was blood. The receptors here all came from a male donor with ankylosing spondylitis or in good health (not recorded which).

The chain uses TRBV7-9 and TRBJ2-2; 10 nucleotides agree with TRBD1. CDR1 is SEHNR, CDR2 FQNEAQ, per germline (reference sequence). The CDR3 spans 15 residues. V trimming: 2 bases; J trimming: 7 bases; junction bases outside the gene matches: 4. CDR3 region: CASSLRQGAGGELFF. DNA for the CDR3: TGTGCCAGCAGCTTACGACAGGGGGCAGGCGGGGAGCTGTTTTTT.

The sample holds one count of this clonotype. The chain's CDR3 is CASSLKATDTQYF. The CDR3 DNA reads as TGCGCCAGCAGCCTTAAAGCCACAGATACGCAGTATTTT. This chain links TRBV5-1 with TRBJ2-3; no reliable D call. V was cut by 4 bases and J by 2 bases, with 8 bases left in between. Germline V gives CDR1 SGHRS, CDR2 YFSETQ. This CDR3 is 13 amino acids long.

The chain recombines TRBV29-1 with TRBJ2-1; no firm D call. The CDR3 consists of 11 residues. Germline-derived CDR1 and CDR2 are SQVTM and ANQGSEA. Deletions cut 3 bases from V and 7 bases from J, with 7 bases between. The CDR3 region is CSVESANEQFF. In DNA form, the CDR3 reads TGCAGCGTTGAGTCTGCTAATGAGCAGTTCTTC.

This clonotype was found once. This chain uses TRBV20-1 with TRBJ1-1; TRBD1 is a possible D gene (6 bases). The CDR3 loop spans 13 amino acids. V was pared by 3 bases and J by 6 bases, with 14 bases between. CDR1 is DFQATT, CDR2 SNEGSKA, per germline (reference sequence). The CDR3 DNA reads as TGCAGTGCTAGTTCCAGGGAGGGGGCTGAAGCTTTCTTT. Residues: CSASSREGAEAFF.

This rearrangement joins TRBV30 to TRBJ1-6; D not certain. The CDR3 is 13 residues long. Germline V gene lookup returns CDR1 GTSNPN and CDR2 SVGIG (reference sequence). The V gene lost 3 bases and the J gene lost 9 bases, with 12 bases spanning the gap. The CDR3 protein is CAWSNREASPLHF. The DNA for the CDR3 is TGTGCCTGGAGCAACCGCGAAGCTTCACCCCTCCACTTT.

Many counts were recorded for this clonotype. Written as DNA, the CDR3 is TGTGCCAGCAGCTTAGCCAGGGCCCAGCCCCAGCATTTT. It specifies CASSLARAQPQHF. The chain carries TRBV7-2 and TRBJ1-5; the D gene is possibly TRBD1 (5 bases). Looked up from germline, CDR1 is SGHTA and CDR2 is FQGNSA. There are 13 residues in the CDR3. Deletions cut 0 bases from V and 7 bases from J, with 7 bases between. Full variable domain (remainder filled in from reference TRBV7-2 and TRBJ1-5): GAGVSQSPSNKVTEKGKDVELRCDPISGHTALYWYRQSLGQGLEFLIYFQGNSAPDKSGLPSDRFSAERTGGSVSTLTIQRTQQEDSAVYLCASSLARAQPQHFGDGTRLSIL.

The chain recombines TRBV4-3 with TRBJ2-2; 9 bases are shared with TRBD2. This CDR3 has 16 amino acids. The V segment lost 1 base and the J segment 2 bases; nucleotides outside the gene matches: 2. The germline CDR1 and CDR2 sequences are LGHNA and YSLEER. The CDR3 DNA is TGCGCCAGCAGCCAAGCTAGCGGGATTAACACCGGGGAGCTGTTTTTT. It codes for CASSQASGINTGELFF.

This clonotype was counted at least ten times. The chain carries TRBV12-3 or TRBV12-4 and TRBJ2-1; D unclear. With 4 bases removed from V and 6 bases from J, the gap between germline ends came to 13 bases. This CDR3 is built from 14 residues. Here the CDR3 DNA reads TGTGCCAGCAGTTCGATGGAATTCGGCAATGAGCAGTTCTTC. Translating it yields CASSSMEFGNEQFF.

J is TRBJ2-2 and V is TRBV7-8, with D possibly matching TRBD2 (6 bases). Deletions cut 1 base from V and 6 bases from J, with 15 bases between. This CDR3 comprises 16 residues. Looked up from germline, CDR1 is SGHVS and CDR2 is FQNEAQ. The CDR3 is CASSLVLGGVAGELFF. CDR3 in DNA: TGTGCCAGCAGCTTAGTTTTGGGGGGTGTCGCCGGGGAGCTGTTTTTT. Looking up the rest from reference TRBV7-8 and TRBJ2-2 gives the full variable domain: GAGVSQSPRYKVAKRGQDVALRCDPISGHVSLFWYQQALGQGPEFLTYFQNEAQLDKSGLPSDRFFAERPEGSVSTLKIQRTQQEDSAVYLCASSLVLGGVAGELFFGEGSRLTVL.

This clonotype has just a few counts. The gene calls are TRBV20-1 and TRBJ2-3, with unresolved D. Trimming pared 1 base from V and 6 bases from J, leaving 8 bases between. Germline CDR1 and CDR2: DFQATT and SNEGSKA (reference sequence). The CDR3 consists of 12 residues. The CDR3 DNA reads TGCAGTGCTAGAGTCCTTGGTGATACGCAGTATTTT. Its translation is CSARVLGDTQYF.

This clonotype was seen ten or more times. This chain uses TRBV20-1 with TRBJ2-1, with D hard to call. Germline values: CDR1 DFQATT, CDR2 SNEGSKA (reference sequence). Trimming took 1 base from V and 0 from J, leaving 10 bases between them. This CDR3 is built from 15 residues. The CDR3 nucleotides read TGCAGTGCTAGAGTCGACGGAATCTCCTACAATGAGCAGTTCTTC. This encodes CSARVDGISYNEQFF.

The rearrangement uses TRBV5-1 and TRBJ2-3, with D perhaps assigned TRBD1 or TRBD2 (5 bases each). Per the germline V gene, CDR1 is SGHRS and CDR2 is YFSETQ. The length of the CDR3 is 16 residues. V was clipped by 4 bases and J by 0 bases, with 15 bases between them. CDR3 in amino acids: CASSPDGGSSTDTQYF. In DNA, the CDR3 is TGCGCCAGCAGCCCTGATGGGGGAAGTAGCACAGATACGCAGTATTTT.

The chain uses TRBV28 and TRBJ1-4; D remains unclear. Germline-derived CDR1 and CDR2 are MDHEN and SYDVKM. The V end lost 4 bases, the J end lost 6 bases, and 3 bases lay between the germline ends. The CDR3 has 11 residues. CDR3 protein: CASSSYEKLFF. The DNA for the CDR3 is TGTGCCAGCAGTTCTTATGAAAAACTGTTTTTT.

The CDR3 spells CASSRDRVSVTEAFF. CDR3 DNA sequence: TGCGCCAGCTCGAGGGACAGGGTGTCTGTAACTGAAGCTTTCTTT. This sequence joins TRBV5-1 and TRBJ1-1; 9 bases align to TRBD1. The V gene's germline CDR1 is SGHRS and CDR2 YFSETQ. Trimming removed 7 bases from V and 5 bases from J; junction bases left unmatched: 12. The CDR3 spans 15 residues.

The chain carries TRBV5-1 and TRBJ2-2; no clear D gene. The CDR3 runs to 14 residues. V lost 5 bases and J lost 5, with 13 bases in between. Germline CDR1 and CDR2: SGHRS and YFSETQ. This CDR3 is CASSHRDTTGELFF. DNA for the CDR3: TGCGCCAGCAGTCACAGAGATACTACCGGGGAGCTGTTTTTT.

The sample holds a few counts of this clonotype. The V call is TRBV7-2, the J call TRBJ2-1; 11 bases agree with TRBD2. CDR1 and CDR2 from the germline V gene are SGHTA and FQGNSA. The CDR3 length is 12 residues. In DNA, the CDR3 is TGTGCGCTAGCGGGGGGCGTTAATGAGCAGTTCTTC. Its translation: CALAGGVNEQFF.

This clonotype turned up a few times. V gene TRBV7-6 combines with J gene TRBJ2-3; D is unresolved. This CDR3 is 13 amino acids long. V lost 4 bases and J lost 4, with 9 bases in between. Germline V CDR1 and CDR2: SGHVS, FNYEAQ. CDR3 bases: TGTGCCAGCAGCTCAGCCCTATCAGATACGCAGTATTTT. Its protein product is CASSSALSDTQYF.

This chain links TRBV6-2 or TRBV6-3 with TRBJ2-1; TRBD2 aligns across 10 bases. CDR3 length: 18 amino acids. Per the germline V gene, CDR1 is MNHEY and CDR2 is SVGEGT. With 0 bases clipped from V and 9 bases from J, the junction kept 14 bases outside the gene matches. The CDR3 region has the DNA TGTGCCAGCAGTTACTCCCTAGCGGGAGAACAAAACTGGGGTGAGCAGTTCTTC. Translated, it gives CASSYSLAGEQNWGEQFF.

The V call is TRBV7-2, the J call TRBJ2-2, with D maybe TRBD2 (6 bases). The germline CDR1 and CDR2 sequences are SGHTA and FQGNSA. Trimming cost V 5 bases and J 7 bases, with 14 bases left between them. The CDR3 totals 14 residues. The CDR3 here is CASSLSREVGELFF. The CDR3 bases are TGTGCCAGCAGCCTAAGCAGGGAGGTCGGGGAGCTGTTTTTT.

V and J are TRBV7-2 and TRBJ2-3, with a possible D match to TRBD2 (5 bases). The CDR3 runs 19 residues. The germline V gene encodes CDR1 SGHTA and CDR2 FQGNSA. V dropped 5 bases and J dropped 0 bases, with 24 bases sitting between them. The CDR3 DNA reads as TGTGCCAGCAGCCCACAAGTTAATGCCTTTCGGACTAGCACAGATACGCAGTATTTT. Encoded protein: CASSPQVNAFRTSTDTQYF.